This T cell receptor beta chain was profiled in a study of cytomegalovirus exposure and HLA in healthy donors. Study-wide background: Samples from HLA-typed donors yielded some 85 million unique TCRs in an early data release. Study results and caveats: Reports credit the classifier with highly specific, highly sensitive diagnosis of cytomegalovirus status. In a later analysis, V- and J-gene trimming of beta chains associated with a DCLRE1C missense variant, replicated independently. More clonal expansion characterized HLA-associated TCR beta chains than equally common others in a later analysis.

The primer mix had 60 Vbeta and 13 Jbeta primers. Clones were sequenced by immunoSEQ multiplex PCR, and TCRdb holds only the in-frame ones, with some missing. The repertoire has about 150,000 clones, about 88% of them found once; the top ten carry roughly 2.4%. As concerns this clone: Its target is unknown.

This clonotype was sampled from a woman under 30 in good health and CMV-seronegative. Sample: PBMCs.

The CDR3 region is CASATGADEQYF. The CDR3 region has the DNA TGTGCCAGCGCCACAGGGGCCGACGAGCAGTACTTC. The chain joins TRBV2 to TRBJ2-7, with 7 bases fitting TRBD1. V gave up 8 bases and J gave up 5 bases; unmatched junction bases: 6. CDR1 and CDR2 from the germline V gene are SNHLY and FYNNEI. This CDR3 comprises 12 residues.